What follows is one T cell receptor beta chain and its context. A clone one base away is much larger, so this may be a read error. TCRdb redid the calling of the PCR reads with MiXCR, one entry per CDR3 protein. The sample includes around 22,000 distinct CDR3 sequences, about two fifths of them seen just once. The CDR3 contains 16 residues. The germline V and J ends were trimmed by 2 bases and 11 bases, with 25 bases remaining between them. CDR1 is SGHDT, CDR2 YYEEEE, per germline. The data were obtained in a study of tumor-infiltrating lymphocytes in oesophageal squamous cell carcinoma. V gene TRBV5-6 combines with J gene TRBJ2-5, with D unresolved. Sequencing was done on a sample of esophageal tumor tissue. This clonotype was sampled from a male donor with esophageal squamous cell carcinoma. DNA of the CDR3: TGTGCCAGCAGCTTATACTTCGGGCCCGATATCTATGAGCAGTACTTC. The encoded protein is CASSLYFGPDIYEQYF. The variable domain in full, with the rest retrieved from reference TRBV5-6 and TRBJ2-5, is DAGVTQSPTHLIKTRGQQVTLRCSPKSGHDTVSWYQQALGQGPQFIFQYYEEEERQRGNFPDRFSGHQFPNYSSELNVNALLLGDSALYLCASSLYFGPDIYEQYFGPGTRLLVL.